The sequence of this T cell receptor beta chain was determined in a study of beta chain features in type 1 diabetes. This CDR3 has 19 residues. Looked up from germline, CDR1 is MDHEN and CDR2 is SYDVKM. The junction had 13 bases not matched to a gene; V was cut back by 3 bases and J by 6 bases. Remarks on this clone: Antigen: not known.

In total, each donor contributed a single heparinised blood draw that averaged about 100 mL. Points from the study as a whole: Type 1 diabetes patients had VDJ junctions that carried fewer insertions and more deletions. Amplification by PCR could prefer shorter templates, with the same effect in patients and controls.

cDNA synthesis used the whole RNA isolate, giving expressed TCRB sequences. The assay was immunoSEQ multiplex PCR, and TCRdb's table has in-frame clones only and misses some. The sample lists a few hundred thousand clones; approximately 15% were seen once. This chain uses TRBV28 with TRBJ2-2, with 13 bases aligning to TRBD2. The sequence was obtained from a woman aged 18-29 years in good health. The sample comprised naive CD4+ T cells from blood. As DNA, the CDR3 is TGTGCCAGCAGTTTTCCGGGACTAGCGGGAAGGATAGGCTCCGGGGAGCTGTTTTTT. Protein product: CASSFPGLAGRIGSGELFF.